The 31 T cell receptor beta chains presented below share a single source sample, sequenced in a study of T cells in narcolepsy. Assay: immunoSEQ multiplex PCR; the TCRdb copy retains only in-frame clones and omits some. The sample holds tens of thousands of clones; 80% are singletons and the top ten take roughly 1%. Material: memory (CD45RA-) CD4+ T cells from blood. The receptors come from a human donor in good health.

The chain joins TRBV7-2 to TRBJ2-3, with D unclear. CDR1 is SGHTA, CDR2 FQGNSA, per germline. The CDR3 runs to 15 residues. V was trimmed by 2 bases and J by 2 bases, leaving 11 bases between them. CDR3 DNA: TGTGCCAGCAGCTTAACGGTGGGGTACACAGATACGCAGTATTTT. Translated, it gives CASSLTVGYTDTQYF. Variable domain in full (rest from reference TRBV7-2 and TRBJ2-3): GAGVSQSPSNKVTEKGKDVELRCDPISGHTALYWYRQSLGQGLEFLIYFQGNSAPDKSGLPSDRFSAERTGGSVSTLTIQRTQQEDSAVYLCASSLTVGYTDTQYFGPGTRLTVL.

V is TRBV7-6 and J is TRBJ2-5; no reliable D call. Germline assignment: CDR1 SGHVS and CDR2 FNYEAQ. V lost 5 bases and J lost 5, with 12 bases in between. This CDR3 is 13 amino acids long. The CDR3 nucleotides are TGTGCCAGCAGCCCCGGGCTGGGGGAGACCCAGTACTTC. It codes for CASSPGLGETQYF.

The genes are TRBV19 and TRBJ2-5; D assignment may be TRBD1 or TRBD2 (5 bases each). The J call is in doubt because the DNA end fits TRBJ2-7 better. The CDR3 has 13 residues. The germline V gene encodes CDR1 LNHDA and CDR2 SQIVND (reference sequence). The CDR3 nucleotides read TGTGCCAGTAGTGGGATAGTCGGGGCCGAGCAGTACTTC. It specifies CASSGIVGAEQYF.

The chain employs TRBV27 and TRBJ2-7; 7 nucleotides agree with TRBD1. Unmatched junction bases numbered 3, after V lost 3 bases and J lost 1 base. Germline CDR1 is MNHEY and CDR2 is SMNVEV (reference sequence). There are 14 residues in the CDR3. CDR3 protein: CASSLTTGSYEQYF. The CDR3 nucleotides are TGTGCCAGCAGTTTGACGACAGGGTCCTACGAGCAGTACTTC.

The chain links TRBV28 to TRBJ1-2, with 11 bases that match TRBD1. J lost 8 bases, V lost 1 base, and 18 bases had no gene match. This CDR3 has 19 amino acids. Germline CDR1 reads MDHEN; CDR2 reads SYDVKM. The CDR3 protein is CASSLSVFLRDRGEEGYTF. The CDR3 DNA is TGTGCCAGCAGTTTATCAGTTTTCCTACGGGACAGGGGGGAAGAGGGCTACACCTTC.

The chain carries TRBV18 and TRBJ1-1; D unresolved. In germline, CDR1 is KGHSH, CDR2 LQKENI. Trimming removed 2 bases from V and 5 bases from J, with 6 bases in between. The CDR3 consists of 12 residues. CDR3 region: CASSPTATEAFF. In nucleotides, the CDR3 is TGTGCCAGCTCACCAACGGCGACTGAAGCTTTCTTT.

This clone was seen a single time. The chain employs TRBV7-2 and TRBJ2-5; 9 bases map to TRBD2. This CDR3 spans 16 amino acids. V lost 5 bases and J lost 4; bases outside the gene matches: 11. The V gene's germline CDR1 is SGHTA and CDR2 FQGNSA. The CDR3 here is CASSVGTSPSRETQYF. DNA of the CDR3: TGTGCCAGCAGCGTCGGGACTAGCCCCTCGAGAGAGACCCAGTACTTC.

This chain connects TRBV15 to TRBJ2-5; either TRBD1 or TRBD2 may fit D (6 bases each). Germline loops: CDR1 LNHNV, CDR2 YYDKDF (reference sequence). The CDR3 runs 13 residues. With 1 base removed from V and 5 bases from J, the gap between germline ends came to 8 bases. For the CDR3, the DNA is TGTGCCACCAGCAGAGGAGGGGGGGAGACCCAGTACTTC. This codes for CATSRGGGETQYF.

This chain joins TRBV6-4 and TRBJ2-3; 12 bases align to TRBD1. V lost 2 bases, J lost 4 bases, and 1 base stayed unmatched. The CDR3 loop spans 15 amino acids. Germline V lookup: CDR1 MRHNA, CDR2 SNTAGT. The CDR3 spells CASSDGTGGADTQYF. The CDR3 DNA sequence: TGTGCCAGCAGTGACGGGACAGGGGGCGCAGATACGCAGTATTTT.

This clone was detected only once. Written as DNA, the CDR3 is TGTGCCATCAGTGAGTCTAGCGGGTCTGTAGATACGCAGTATTTT. Translated, it gives CAISESSGSVDTQYF. This sequence joins TRBV10-3 and TRBJ2-3; the match to TRBD2 covers 7 bases. V shed 0 bases and J 5 bases; nucleotides not matched to a gene: 5. CDR3 length equals 15 residues. Germline CDR1 is ENHRY and CDR2 is SYGVKD.

CDR3 residues: CASHRVQNTEAFF. CDR3 DNA sequence: TGTGCCTCCCACAGGGTCCAGAACACTGAAGCTTTCTTT. The chain links TRBV6-6 to TRBJ1-1; weak D call: TRBD1 (6 bases). The V end lost 11 bases, the J end lost 1 base, and 14 bases lay between the germline ends. The CDR3 extends over 13 amino acids. CDR1 is MNHNY, CDR2 SVGAGI, per germline (reference sequence).

The V and J genes are TRBV9 and TRBJ2-2, with 7 nucleotides matching TRBD1. Germline V gene data show CDR1 as SGDLS and CDR2 as YYNGEE. Losses at the gene ends were 0 bases for V and 5 bases for J; bases not matched to a gene: 4. The CDR3 spans 15 residues. CDR3 sequence reads: CASSVGRGLTGELFF. CDR3 DNA sequence: TGTGCCAGCAGCGTAGGCAGGGGGTTAACCGGGGAGCTGTTTTTT.

The chain uses TRBV6-5 and TRBJ2-7, with no clear D. In germline, CDR1 is MNHEY, CDR2 SVGAGI. With 4 bases removed from V and 1 base from J, the gap between germline ends came to 17 bases. This CDR3 has 16 residues. The CDR3 DNA is TGTGCCAGCAGTTCTCCGCGGACGAGTGGATCCTACGAGCAGTACTTC. Its protein product is CASSSPRTSGSYEQYF.

The J gene is TRBJ1-3, the V gene TRBV5-1; D gene uncertain. CDR1 and CDR2 (germline): SGHRS, YFSETQ. V gave up 0 bases and J gave up 0 bases, with 4 bases separating them. This CDR3 has 14 amino acids. CDR3 coding DNA: TGCGCCAGCAGCTTGGTCAGCTCTGGAAACACCATATATTTT. Its protein product is CASSLVSSGNTIYF.

This rearrangement joins TRBV14 to TRBJ2-5; perhaps D is TRBD1 or TRBD2 (6 bases each). This CDR3 contains 15 residues. The ends were cut back, 4 bases at V and 4 bases at J, with 16 bases in the middle. CDR1 is SGHDN, CDR2 FVKESK, per germline. The CDR3 spells CASSPPGALGETQYF. CDR3 sequence (DNA): TGTGCCAGCAGCCCTCCGGGGGCCCTCGGAGAGACCCAGTACTTC.

The J gene is TRBJ2-2, the V gene TRBV14; D not resolved. The length of the CDR3 is 15 residues. Trimming took off 4 bases at V and 0 bases at J, with 9 bases between the two ends. From germline, CDR1 is SGHDN and CDR2 FVKESK. The CDR3 loop reads CASSPSPPNTGELFF. The DNA for the CDR3 is TGTGCCAGCAGCCCGAGCCCCCCGAACACCGGGGAGCTGTTTTTT.

This chain uses TRBV5-6 with TRBJ1-2, with D tentatively TRBD1 (5 bases). Germline CDR1 SGHDT, CDR2 YYEEEE. V was clipped by 4 bases and J by 8 bases, with 15 bases between them. The CDR3 is 13 amino acids. CDR3 sequence reads: CASSPGRPEGYTF. CDR3 nucleotide sequence: TGTGCCAGCAGCCCGGGACGTCCCGAGGGCTACACCTTC. Complete variable domain (other parts from reference TRBV5-6 and TRBJ1-2): DAGVTQSPTHLIKTRGQQVTLRCSPKSGHDTVSWYQQALGQGPQFIFQYYEEEERQRGNFPDRFSGHQFPNYSSELNVNALLLGDSALYLCASSPGRPEGYTFGSGTRLTVV.

V and J are TRBV2 and TRBJ2-2, with 7 bases aligning to TRBD2. The CDR3 sequence is 14 residues long. V shed 1 base, J shed 7 bases, and the junction held 3 bases outside the gene matches. Germline assignment: CDR1 SNHLY and CDR2 FYNNEI. In DNA form, the CDR3 reads TGTGCCAGCAGTGAAGAGGCTAGCGGCGGGGAGCTGTTTTTT. Protein: CASSEEASGGELFF.

This rearrangement joins TRBV12-5 to TRBJ1-1; D gene uncertain. This CDR3 contains 16 residues. Between the trimmed V and J ends, which lost 0 bases and 0 bases, there was a span of 11 bases. Per the germline V gene, CDR1 is LGHNT and CDR2 is FRNRAP. Here the CDR3 reads CASGLVRRPMNTEAFF. DNA for the CDR3: TGTGCTAGTGGTTTGGTACGGCGGCCTATGAACACTGAAGCTTTCTTT.

This clone was seen a few times. This chain links TRBV10-3 with TRBJ1-4, with D possibly being TRBD1 (5 bases). V was cut by 4 bases and J by 10 bases, with 13 bases left in between. CDR1 is ENHRY, CDR2 SYGVKD, per germline. The CDR3 extends over 13 amino acids. The CDR3 region is CAISAAGEGKLFF. The CDR3 region has the DNA TGTGCCATCAGTGCCGCGGGGGAGGGAAAACTGTTTTTT.

The chain recombines TRBV7-3 with TRBJ2-7; D is unresolved. Trimming cost V 2 bases and J 0 bases, with 8 bases left between them. Per the germline V gene, CDR1 is SGHTA and CDR2 is FQGTGA. The CDR3 consists of 14 residues. CDR3 nucleotide sequence: TGTGCCAGCAGCTTATCCGGCCGCTCCTACGAGCAGTACTTC. Translated, it gives CASSLSGRSYEQYF.

The chain recombines TRBV6-4 with TRBJ2-1, with 9 nucleotides matching TRBD2. Germline V lookup: CDR1 MRHNA, CDR2 SNTAGT. The CDR3 consists of 14 residues. V shed 3 bases and J 6 bases; nucleotides not matched to a gene: 3. CDR3 DNA sequence: TGTGCCAGCAGTGATGAACTAGCGGGCAATGAGCAGTTCTTC. Translated: CASSDELAGNEQFF.

The rearrangement joins TRBV11-2 to TRBJ2-2; D is undetermined. Germline CDR1 reads SGHAT; CDR2 reads FQNNGV. This CDR3 spans 12 amino acids. Trimming cost V 1 base and J 7 bases, with 4 bases left between them. DNA of the CDR3: TGTGCCAGCAGCTTAGTTGGCGGGGAGCTGTTTTTT. Translating gives CASSLVGGELFF.

The genes are TRBV10-3 and TRBJ2-1, with D unclear. CDR1 and CDR2 from the germline V gene are ENHRY and SYGVKD. V was trimmed by 1 base and J by 7 bases, leaving 2 bases between them. This CDR3 comprises 11 residues. In DNA form, the CDR3 reads TGTGCCATCAGTGAGTGGAATGAGCAGTTCTTC. Translating gives CAISEWNEQFF.

The chain has TRBV29-1 and TRBJ2-1; no clear D. This CDR3 comprises 13 residues. Deletions cut 7 bases from V and 5 bases from J, with 15 bases between. Germline V lookup: CDR1 SQVTM, CDR2 ANQGSEA. CDR3 sequence reads: CSAARSLDNEQFF. The CDR3 region has the DNA TGCAGCGCCGCGAGATCCTTGGACAATGAGCAGTTCTTC.

The chain's CDR3 is CASSPGHPNYGYTF. In DNA, the CDR3 is TGTGCCAGTAGTCCGGGACATCCCAACTATGGCTACACCTTC. The chain is built from TRBV19 and TRBJ1-2, with D possibly TRBD1 on 6 matching bases. The CDR3 is made up of 14 amino acids. V was trimmed by 5 bases and J by 2 bases, leaving 12 bases between them. Germline V gene sequence: CDR1 LNHDA, CDR2 SQIVND (reference sequence).

CDR3 loop: CASSVGDGNQETQYF. The CDR3 DNA reads as TGTGCCAGCAGCGTTGGAGACGGGAACCAAGAGACCCAGTACTTC. The chain recombines TRBV9 with TRBJ2-5; TRBD2 might be the D (5 bases). This CDR3 has 15 amino acids. Trimming shortened V by 2 bases and J by 0 bases, and 11 bases separated the two germline ends. Germline CDR1 reads SGDLS; CDR2 reads YYNGEE.

The table lists this clone with a count of one. The chain employs TRBV6-5 and TRBJ1-3, with TRBD1 identical over 11 bases. The germline V gene encodes CDR1 MNHEY and CDR2 SVGAGI. The CDR3 is 16 residues long. V was pared by 4 bases and J by 3 bases, with 5 bases of the junction left unmatched. The CDR3, as DNA: TGTGCCAGCAGTTCACGGACAGGGGGCAGTGGAAACACCATATATTTT. Translated, it gives CASSSRTGGSGNTIYF.

The chain couples TRBV9 to TRBJ2-1, with D perhaps TRBD1 (6 bases). Germline V gives CDR1 SGDLS, CDR2 YYNGEE. V shed 0 bases and J shed 9 bases, with 16 bases lying between them. This CDR3 is built from 15 residues. The CDR3 here is CASSVGAGVSTEQFF. CDR3 in DNA: TGTGCCAGCAGCGTAGGAGCAGGGGTTAGCACTGAGCAGTTCTTC.

This chain uses TRBV5-6 with TRBJ2-1; D is possibly TRBD2 (5 bases). Germline values: CDR1 SGHDT, CDR2 YYEEEE. V gave up 2 bases and J gave up 9 bases, with 21 bases separating them. This CDR3 is built from 16 residues. Here the CDR3 reads CASSFRSPGSRFEQFF. The CDR3, as DNA: TGTGCCAGCAGCTTCAGATCTCCGGGATCTAGGTTTGAGCAGTTCTTC.

This clone was recorded only once. The V gene is TRBV28, the J gene TRBJ1-2, with 10 bases identical to TRBD1. This CDR3 contains 17 residues. With 2 bases clipped from V and 3 bases from J, the junction kept 9 bases outside the gene matches. Germline V gives CDR1 MDHEN, CDR2 SYDVKM. The CDR3 protein is CASSLVLFGTGDYGYTF. The CDR3 DNA reads as TGTGCCAGCAGTTTAGTGCTCTTTGGGACAGGGGACTATGGCTACACCTTC.